The 24 T cell receptor beta chains below all came from one sample that was sequenced in a study of regulatory T cells in long-lasting Graves disease. Time point defined: newly diagnosed GD, antithyroid drugs for less than 3 months. Preparation of the TCR library used RNA extracted from PBMCs. To make TCR beta libraries, researchers used iRepertoire HTBI primers and Arm-PCR of CDR3 regions. One entry per CDR3 protein results from TCRdb running MiXCR on the multiplex PCR reads. The sample includes approximately 350,000 distinct CDR3 sequences, around 15% of them seen just once. This sample also belongs to another study, concerning T cells in Graves' hyperthyroidism and ophthalmopathy.

Specimen: peripheral blood mononuclear cells (PBMCs), collected at new diagnosis, from a patient treated with antithyroid drugs. These receptors were obtained from a young woman with Graves disease.

This clonotype has at least ten counts. J is TRBJ2-2 and V is TRBV2; D could derive from TRBD1 or TRBD2 (5 bases each). This CDR3 comprises 14 residues. Per germline, CDR1 SNHLY and CDR2 FYNNEI. V lost 4 bases to trimming and J lost 5 bases, with 11 bases between them. CDR3 sequence: CASSVRGVTGELFF. CDR3 coding DNA: TGTGCCAGCAGTGTTCGAGGGGTGACCGGGGAGCTGTTTTTT.

Concerning this clonotype: The germline gene is not matched at one end of the junction; a read error may be the cause. The J gene is TRBJ2-3, the V gene TRBV16; 10 bases match TRBD1. From germline, CDR1 is KGHSY and CDR2 FQNENV. The CDR3 is made up of 14 amino acids. The CDR3 region is CVSSPGQGADTQYF. CDR3 in DNA: TGTGTCAGCAGCCCCGGACAGGGGGCAGATACGCAGTATTTT.

In this sample, this clonotype turned up many times. The chain uses TRBV7-3 and TRBJ2-1; 8 bases agree with TRBD2. With 6 bases clipped from V and 9 bases from J, the junction kept 10 bases outside the gene matches. CDR3 length equals 14 residues. Per the germline V gene, CDR1 is SGHTA and CDR2 is FQGTGA. CDR3 nucleotides: TGTGCCAGCAGGGCCGGGACTAGTAGTGTTGAGCAGTTCTTC. Its protein is CASRAGTSSVEQFF.

Concerning this clonotype: A much bigger clone sits one base away, suggesting this may be a read error. The J gene is TRBJ2-2, the V gene TRBV6-9, with 13 nucleotides matching TRBD2. Germline V CDR1 and CDR2: MNHGY, SVAAGI. The CDR3 is 15 amino acids. This CDR3 reads CTSSSTSGGTGELFF. DNA of the CDR3: TGTACCAGCAGTTCGACTAGCGGGGGGACCGGGGAGCTGTTTTTT.

This clonotype has more than one count but fewer than ten. The rearrangement joins TRBV2 to TRBJ1-6, with 8 nucleotides matching TRBD1. Germline loops: CDR1 SNHLY, CDR2 FYNNEI. Losses at the gene ends were 6 bases for V and 9 bases for J; bases not matched to a gene: 7. The CDR3 is 14 residues long. CDR3 sequence reads: CASRETGDSSPLHF. The CDR3 coding sequence is TGTGCCAGCAGAGAGACAGGGGACTCTTCACCCCTCCACTTT.

In its sample, this clonotype was seen many times. J is TRBJ2-1 and V is TRBV28, with D unclear. Trimming took off 3 bases at V and 3 bases at J, with 15 bases between the two ends. This CDR3 spans 16 amino acids. Per the germline V gene, CDR1 is MDHEN and CDR2 is SYDVKM. The CDR3 reads CASSFAARNVYNEQFF. DNA of the CDR3: TGTGCCAGCAGTTTCGCCGCGCGGAATGTCTACAATGAGCAGTTCTTC.

This clonotype was detected a few times. This rearrangement joins TRBV7-3 to TRBJ2-6; D remains unclear. Germline-derived CDR1 and CDR2 are SGHTA and FQGTGA. V dropped 0 bases and J dropped 0 bases, with 9 bases sitting between them. The CDR3 runs 17 residues. As DNA, the CDR3 is TGTGCCAGCAGCTTAACGAGCACAAGCTCTGGGGCCAACGTCCTGACTTTC. Translating it yields CASSLTSTSSGANVLTF.

There are a few counts of this clonotype. Since a far larger clone is one base different, this is likely a read error. The rearrangement links TRBV4-3 to TRBJ1-1; unclear D gene. The CDR3 length is 13 residues. Trimming cost V 5 bases and J 1 base, with 8 bases left between them. The germline gives CDR1 LGHNA, CDR2 YSLEER. CDR3 sequence reads: CASSETSNTEAFF. CDR3 nucleotide sequence: TGCGCCAGCAGCGAGACATCGAACACTGAAGCTTTCTTT.

A few counts support this clonotype. The gene calls are TRBV6-1 and TRBJ2-1, with a weak D call TRBD1 (5 bases). The CDR3 loop spans 12 amino acids. In germline, CDR1 is MNHNS, CDR2 SASEGT. Trimming cost V 7 bases and J 4 bases, with 8 bases left between them. In DNA, the CDR3 is TGTGCCAGCACCCACAGGTACAATGAGCAGTTCTTC. Translation gives CASTHRYNEQFF.

This clonotype was observed at least ten times. The chain has TRBV7-2 and TRBJ2-2; D is unresolved. Germline CDR1 reads SGHTA; CDR2 reads FQGNSA. This CDR3 has 14 amino acids. V was cut by 5 bases and J by 4 bases, with 11 bases left in between. The CDR3, as DNA: TGTGCCAGCAGCCTAGGGAAGAGCACCGGGGAGCTGTTTTTT. Translating it yields CASSLGKSTGELFF.

The sample holds a few counts of this clonotype. V and J are TRBV29-1 and TRBJ2-5, with 11 bases aligning to TRBD2. V trimming: 6 bases; J trimming: 1 base; junction bases outside the gene matches: 4. The CDR3 totals 14 residues. Germline V gene sequence: CDR1 SQVTM, CDR2 ANQGSEA. CDR3 loop: CSVTGTSGQETQYF. The CDR3 DNA sequence: TGCAGCGTAACCGGGACTAGCGGCCAAGAGACCCAGTACTTC.

The rearrangement joins TRBV3-1 to TRBJ1-5; the D gene is possibly TRBD1 (5 bases). The germline CDR1 and CDR2 sequences are LGHDT and YNNKEL (reference sequence). Trimming cost V 4 bases and J 2 bases, with 21 bases left between them. The CDR3 contains 18 residues. CDR3 sequence: CASSPPKRGREGNQPQHF. CDR3 sequence (DNA): TGTGCCAGCAGCCCCCCTAAGAGGGGACGCGAAGGCAATCAGCCCCAGCATTTT.

The chain joins TRBV29-1 to TRBJ2-1; no firm D call. Deletions cut 2 bases from V and 7 bases from J, with 9 bases between. Germline values: CDR1 SQVTM, CDR2 ANQGSEA. The CDR3 is made up of 12 amino acids. The CDR3: CSVESTPNEQFF. Written as DNA, the CDR3 is TGCAGCGTTGAATCCACTCCTAATGAGCAGTTCTTC.

This clonotype has ten or more counts. This chain joins TRBV10-3 and TRBJ2-7; 7 nucleotides align to TRBD1. Germline lookup yields CDR1 ENHRY and CDR2 SYGVKD. V shed 1 base, J shed 2 bases, and the junction held 2 bases outside the gene matches. This CDR3 spans 14 amino acids. The CDR3 reads CAISELGGPYEQYF. The CDR3 coding sequence is TGTGCCATCAGTGAGTTAGGGGGCCCCTACGAGCAGTACTTC.

The CDR3: CASSLRGATVPWYF. CDR3 DNA sequence: TGTGCCAGCAGCCTCCGGGGGGCTACGGTCCCCTGGTACTTC. The rearrangement uses TRBV5-6 and TRBJ2-7; TRBD2 might be the D (7 bases). V gave up 4 bases and J gave up 12 bases, with 23 bases separating them. Germline-derived CDR1 and CDR2 are SGHDT and YYEEEE. The CDR3 consists of 14 residues.

This clonotype was detected a few times. Relative to the germline gene, one junction end is altered; a read error may explain this. The gene calls are TRBV4-2 and TRBJ1-3, with D possibly TRBD1 on 5 matching bases. The CDR3 contains 16 residues. Per the germline V gene, CDR1 is LGHNA and CDR2 is YNFKEQ. CDR3 residues: CASTQAYRTSGNTIYF. The CDR3 DNA sequence: TGTGCCAGCACCCAAGCCTACAGGACGTCTGGAAACACCATATATTTT.

This clonotype has just a few counts. The chain joins TRBV11-2 to TRBJ1-1; unclear D gene. V was trimmed by 6 bases and J by 3 bases, leaving 20 bases between them. Germline CDR1 and CDR2: SGHAT and FQNNGV. The CDR3 consists of 16 residues. The CDR3 protein is CASRLTGFRVHTEAFF. The CDR3 coding sequence is TGTGCCAGCAGGCTAACGGGCTTTAGGGTCCACACTGAAGCTTTCTTT. The full variable domain, in which reference TRBV11-2 and TRBJ1-1 provide the parts outside the CDR3, is EAGVAQSPRYKIIEKRQSVAFWCNPISGHATLYWYQQILGQGPKLLIQFQNNGVVDDSQLPKDRFSAERLKGVDSTLKIQPAKLEDSAVYLCASRLTGFRVHTEAFFGQGTRLTVV.

This clonotype was detected many times. The gene calls are TRBV18 and TRBJ1-5; no definite D call. The ends were cut back, 4 bases at V and 6 bases at J, with 13 bases in the middle. This CDR3 comprises 14 residues. CDR1 KGHSH and CDR2 LQKENI come from the germline V gene. CDR3 nucleotide sequence: TGTGCCAGCTCACACGGGCCCGAGGGTCAGCCCCAGCATTTT. Translation gives CASSHGPEGQPQHF.

This clonotype was counted ten times or more. V usage is TRBV12-3 or TRBV12-4 and J usage is TRBJ1-2, with D tentatively TRBD1 (5 bases). The CDR3 has 13 amino acids. Between the trimmed V and J ends, which lost 5 bases and 7 bases, there was a span of 14 bases. CDR3 sequence reads: CASSPGTLGGYTF. CDR3 DNA: TGTGCCAGCAGTCCCGGGACTCTTGGTGGCTACACCTTC.

About this clonotype: Given a much more abundant clone one base away, this may be a read error. The gene calls are TRBV24-1 and TRBJ2-5; 10 bases are a match to TRBD2. There are 15 residues in the CDR3. V trimming: 2 bases; J trimming: 11 bases; junction bases outside the gene matches: 10. Germline lookup yields CDR1 KGHDR and CDR2 SFDVKD. CDR3 nucleotides: TGTGCCACCAGTGATTATAGCGGGAGGTACAATGAGCAGTACTTC. It yields the protein CATSDYSGRYNEQYF.

This clonotype was counted at least ten times. The chain carries TRBV11-2 and TRBJ2-2, with TRBD2 matching 12 bases. The CDR3 sequence is 17 residues long. V shed 0 bases and J 1 base; nucleotides not matched to a gene: 0. CDR1 is SGHAT, CDR2 FQNNGV, per germline. Written as DNA, the CDR3 is TGTGCCAGCAGCTTAGAACTAGCGGGGGGGAACACCGGGGAGCTGTTTTTT. Protein: CASSLELAGGNTGELFF.

This clonotype was recorded many times. V gene TRBV15 combines with J gene TRBJ2-2, with 14 bases aligning to TRBD2. The CDR3 extends over 19 amino acids. The germline CDR1 and CDR2 sequences are LNHNV and YYDKDF (reference sequence). J lost 5 bases, V lost 2 bases, and 10 bases had no gene match. CDR3 nucleotide sequence: TGTGCCACCAGCAGAAACCTGGGACTAGCGGGAGTTGGTACCGGGGAGCTGTTTTTT. It yields the protein CATSRNLGLAGVGTGELFF.

This clonotype was counted ten times or more. The rearrangement joins TRBV5-1 to TRBJ2-1, with 7 bases that match TRBD1. The V gene's germline CDR1 is SGHRS and CDR2 YFSETQ. This CDR3 comprises 15 residues. Trimming cost V 4 bases and J 2 bases; bases outside gene matches: 6. CDR3 sequence reads: CASSRTGETYNEQFF. As DNA, the CDR3 is TGCGCCAGCAGCAGGACAGGCGAGACCTACAATGAGCAGTTCTTC.

This clonotype was seen ten or more times. This chain uses TRBV2 with TRBJ2-5; D perhaps matches TRBD1 (5 bases). Germline V CDR1 and CDR2: SNHLY, FYNNEI. V lost 7 bases and J lost 2, with 14 bases in between. CDR3 length: 14 amino acids. CDR3 residues: CASTLEQVQETQYF. CDR3 bases: TGTGCCAGCACCTTAGAACAGGTACAAGAGACCCAGTACTTC.